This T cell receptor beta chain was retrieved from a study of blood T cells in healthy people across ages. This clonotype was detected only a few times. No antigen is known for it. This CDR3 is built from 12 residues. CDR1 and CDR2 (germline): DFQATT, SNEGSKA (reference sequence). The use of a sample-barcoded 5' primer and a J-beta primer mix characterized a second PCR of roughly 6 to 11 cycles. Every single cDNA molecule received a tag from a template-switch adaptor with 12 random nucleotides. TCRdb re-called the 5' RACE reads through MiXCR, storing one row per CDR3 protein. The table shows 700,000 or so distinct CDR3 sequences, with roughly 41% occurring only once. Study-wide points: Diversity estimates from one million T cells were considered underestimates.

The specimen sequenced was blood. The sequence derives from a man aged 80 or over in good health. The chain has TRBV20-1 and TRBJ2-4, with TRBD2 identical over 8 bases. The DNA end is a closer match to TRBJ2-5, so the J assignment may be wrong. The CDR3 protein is CSARAAGGTQYF. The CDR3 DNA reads TGCAGTGCTAGAGCGGCGGGAGGGACCCAGTACTTC.